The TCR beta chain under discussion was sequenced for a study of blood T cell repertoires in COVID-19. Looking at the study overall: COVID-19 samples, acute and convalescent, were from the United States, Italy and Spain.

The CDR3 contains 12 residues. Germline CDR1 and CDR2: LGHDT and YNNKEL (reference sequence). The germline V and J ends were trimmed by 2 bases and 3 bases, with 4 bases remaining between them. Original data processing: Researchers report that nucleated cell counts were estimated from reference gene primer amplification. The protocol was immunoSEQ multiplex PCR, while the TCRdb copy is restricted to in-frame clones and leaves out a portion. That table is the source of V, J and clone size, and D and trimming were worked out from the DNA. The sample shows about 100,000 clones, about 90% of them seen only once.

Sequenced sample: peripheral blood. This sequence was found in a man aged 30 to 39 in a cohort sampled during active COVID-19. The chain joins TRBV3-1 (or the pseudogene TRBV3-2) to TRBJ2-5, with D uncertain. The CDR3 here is CASSQLEETQYF. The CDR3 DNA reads TGTGCCAGCAGCCAACTAGAAGAGACCCAGTACTTC.